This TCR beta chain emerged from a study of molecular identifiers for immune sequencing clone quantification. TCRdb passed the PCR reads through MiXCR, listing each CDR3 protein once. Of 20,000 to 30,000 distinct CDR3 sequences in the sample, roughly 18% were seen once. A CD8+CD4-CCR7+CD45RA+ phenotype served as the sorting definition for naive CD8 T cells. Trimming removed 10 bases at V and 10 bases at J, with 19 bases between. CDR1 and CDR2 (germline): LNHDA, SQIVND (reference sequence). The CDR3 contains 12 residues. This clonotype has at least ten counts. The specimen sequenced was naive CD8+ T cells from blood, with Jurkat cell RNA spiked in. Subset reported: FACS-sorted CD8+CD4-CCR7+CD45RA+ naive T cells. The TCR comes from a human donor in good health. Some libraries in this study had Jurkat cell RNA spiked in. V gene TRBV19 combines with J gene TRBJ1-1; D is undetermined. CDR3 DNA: TGTGCCACTCGTGGGTCGCAGAACGTAGCTTTCTTT. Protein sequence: CATRGSQNVAFF.